What follows are 16 T cell receptor beta chains derived from one specimen sequenced in a study of spatial heterogeneity in lung cancer (dated by TCRdb to between 2018 and 2021). The investigation overall reported the following: A correlation was observed between the number of expanded intratumoral alpha and beta TCRs and the tumor nonsynonymous mutation count.

Antigens for these TCRs are unknown. What this sample's time point label stands for: sample taken at primary tumor resection. The library was obtained by 5' RACE. TCRdb lists the instrument as NextSeq 500. TCRdb reprocessing: public reads trimmed at Q25 with fastp, clones called with MiXCR, in-frame beta chains kept. Each entry is one CDR3 protein sequence, shown with its most common DNA and genes. The sample yields some 16,000 distinct CDR3 sequences; approximately 6.2% were counted once. Roughly 21% of the sample comes from the top ten. Sample: lung tumor tissue, taken at surgery. These receptors all come from a female donor with early-stage non-small cell lung cancer.

V gene TRBV7-2 combines with J gene TRBJ1-6, with D unclear. Trimming stripped 7 bases from V and 8 bases from J, with 15 bases between. Germline CDR1 reads SGHTA; CDR2 reads FQGNSA. The CDR3 consists of 14 residues. For the CDR3, the DNA is TGTGCCAGCACCCCCTCCCGGAGGTATTCACCCCTCCACTTT. Amino acids: CASTPSRRYSPLHF.

This clonotype was picked up many times. The CDR3 DNA reads as TGCAGTGCCCCTACTAGCAGGTCCTACAATGAGCAGTTCTTC. Its translation is CSAPTSRSYNEQFF. The chain employs TRBV20-1 and TRBJ2-1, with a weak D call TRBD2 (6 bases). V lost 6 bases to trimming and J lost 1 base, with 13 bases between them. CDR3 length equals 14 residues. Germline assignment: CDR1 DFQATT and CDR2 SNEGSKA (reference sequence).

Turning to this clonotype: This may arise from a read error, as a much more abundant clone is one base away. CDR3 DNA: TGTGCCAGCAGCTTAGCGCCCAGGGTGAGCACTCAAGCTTTCTTT. Encoded protein: CASSLAPRVSTQAFF. This chain links TRBV7-6 with TRBJ1-1; D possibly corresponds to TRBD1 (5 bases). Germline assignment: CDR1 SGHVS and CDR2 FNYEAQ. The CDR3 totals 15 residues.

On this clonotype: A read error may explain this, as a much larger clone is one base away. The CDR3 DNA sequence: TGTGTCAGCAGCTTAGAAAGGACAGGGGGTCAAGAGACCCAGTACTTC. This translates into CVSSLERTGGQETQYF. J is TRBJ2-5 and V is TRBV5-4; TRBD1 agrees at 10 bases. The CDR3 has 16 residues. Per germline, CDR1 SGHNT and CDR2 YYREEE (reference sequence).

This clonotype showed up many times. The CDR3 is CGPGQYYEQYF. CDR3 nucleotides: TGTGGCCCCGGACAGTACTACGAGCAGTACTTC. This rearrangement joins TRBV12-5 to TRBJ2-7; D is perhaps TRBD1 (6 bases). The germline V gene encodes CDR1 LGHNT and CDR2 FRNRAP. This CDR3 region has 11 residues.

The chain links TRBV12-3 or TRBV12-4 to TRBJ2-3; 10 bases agree with TRBD1. CDR3 length: 16 residues. The trim removed 4 bases at V and 4 bases at J, leaving 8 bases unmatched. DNA of the CDR3: TGTGCCAGCAGTTACCCCTCGGGACAGGGGCCAGATACGCAGTATTTT. Translating gives CASSYPSGQGPDTQYF.

This clonotype was counted ten times or more. The chain is built from TRBV20-1 and TRBJ1-1, with no clear D. Germline V gene data show CDR1 as DFQATT and CDR2 as SNEGSKA (reference sequence). V was clipped by 0 bases and J by 3 bases, with 14 bases between them. The CDR3 is 15 amino acids. CDR3 DNA sequence: TGCAGTGCTAGAGATCGGGTGGGTGGAGACACTGAAGCTTTCTTT. It translates to CSARDRVGGDTEAFF.

This clonotype was seen repeatedly, ten times or more. This rearrangement joins TRBV20-1 to TRBJ2-7; 8 positions agree with TRBD1. CDR1 DFQATT and CDR2 SNEGSKA come from the germline V gene (reference sequence). The CDR3 runs to 15 residues. The junction had 14 bases not matched to a gene; V was cut back by 5 bases and J by 5 bases. The CDR3, as DNA: TGCAGTGCTGGCCTTCTCGACAGGGGATCCCACGAGCAGTACTTC. This gives the protein CSAGLLDRGSHEQYF.

Many counts were recorded for this clonotype. The chain has TRBV2 and TRBJ2-7; TRBD2 might be the D (5 bases). Germline V gives CDR1 SNHLY, CDR2 FYNNEI. Trimming stripped 6 bases from V and 0 bases from J, with 9 bases between. This CDR3 contains 13 residues. The CDR3: CASRPGSSYEQYF. The CDR3 bases are TGTGCCAGCAGGCCGGGGAGCTCCTACGAGCAGTACTTC.

At least ten counts were recorded for this clonotype. V gene TRBV20-1 combines with J gene TRBJ2-7; D is undetermined. Germline loops: CDR1 DFQATT, CDR2 SNEGSKA (reference sequence). The CDR3 has 11 amino acids. V lost 3 bases, J lost 2 bases, and 5 bases lay in between. The CDR3 DNA sequence: TGCAGTGCTAGCGTGGCCTACGAGCAGTACTTC. Protein product: CSASVAYEQYF.

This clonotype appeared many times. This chain joins TRBV4-3 and TRBJ1-1; D is unclear. The CDR3 covers 13 residues. V was pared by 1 base and J by 8 bases, with 11 bases between. Germline values: CDR1 LGHNA, CDR2 YSLEER. This CDR3 reads CASSQARVAEAFF. Written as DNA, the CDR3 is TGCGCCAGCAGCCAAGCCCGGGTTGCCGAAGCTTTCTTT.

This clonotype was observed at least ten times. The gene calls are TRBV20-1 and TRBJ2-1; maybe TRBD2 (5 bases). CDR1 is DFQATT, CDR2 SNEGSKA, per germline (reference sequence). Trimming took off 5 bases at V and 9 bases at J, with 23 bases between the two ends. The CDR3 spans 15 residues. The CDR3 nucleotides read TGCAGTGCTCCCGCGCTAGCTAGGGTCGGACGTGAGCAGTTCTTC. Translation: CSAPALARVGREQFF.

Judged by abundance, this clonotype is large (0.1 to 1%). CDR3 sequence: CASSLSRAPGGNTIYF. CDR3 in DNA: TGTGCCAGCAGTCTCTCCCGGGCCCCCGGTGGAAACACCATATATTTT. The V call is TRBV12-3 or TRBV12-4, the J call TRBJ1-3, with D uncertain. The CDR3 is 16 residues long. V shed 5 bases and J shed 3 bases, with 17 bases lying between them.

This clonotype was seen more than once but under ten times. The V gene is TRBV20-1, the J gene TRBJ2-1; D is perhaps TRBD2 (6 bases). Germline CDR1 is DFQATT and CDR2 is SNEGSKA (reference sequence). The V gene lost 1 base and the J gene lost 5 bases, with 21 bases spanning the gap. CDR3 length: 17 amino acids. The CDR3 loop is CSARGGWGVVGNNEQFF. The CDR3 DNA sequence: TGCAGTGCTAGAGGCGGTTGGGGGGTCGTAGGGAACAATGAGCAGTTCTTC.

This clonotype was picked up many times. The gene calls are TRBV4-3 and TRBJ2-4, with TRBD1 identical over 7 bases. The germline CDR1 and CDR2 sequences are LGHNA and YSLEER. With V trimmed by 1 base and J by 2 bases, 2 bases remained unmatched. This CDR3 region has 15 residues. CDR3 sequence reads: CASSQGTGPKNIQYF. In DNA form, the CDR3 reads TGCGCCAGCAGCCAAGGGACAGGTCCCAAAAACATTCAGTACTTC.

The sample holds many counts of this clonotype. V gene TRBV6-1 combines with J gene TRBJ2-7; D is possibly TRBD2 (5 bases). V dropped 2 bases and J dropped 6 bases, with 8 bases sitting between them. The CDR3 is 12 amino acids. Germline V gene data show CDR1 as MNHNS and CDR2 as SASEGT. CDR3 nucleotide sequence: TGTGCCAGCAGTGAACCCGGGGTCGAGCAGTACTTC. The encoded protein is CASSEPGVEQYF.